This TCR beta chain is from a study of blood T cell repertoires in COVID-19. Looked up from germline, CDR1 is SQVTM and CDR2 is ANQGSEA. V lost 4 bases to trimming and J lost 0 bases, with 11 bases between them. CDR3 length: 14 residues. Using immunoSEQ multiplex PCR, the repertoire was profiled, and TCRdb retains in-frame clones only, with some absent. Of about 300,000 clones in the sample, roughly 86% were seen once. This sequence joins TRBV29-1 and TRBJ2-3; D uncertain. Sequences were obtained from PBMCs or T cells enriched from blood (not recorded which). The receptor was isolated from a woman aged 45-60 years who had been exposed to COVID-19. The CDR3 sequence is CSVVEISSTDTQYF. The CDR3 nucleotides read TGCAGCGTTGTGGAGATTTCTAGCACAGATACGCAGTATTTT.